What follows is one TCR beta chain and its context. A few counts support this clone. The antigen it binds to is not known. Base qualities were left out, and no much larger clone turns up one base away. The receptor library was made with the immunoSEQ multiplex PCR assay. For the multiplex PCR, a mixture combining 60 forward primers for TCR Vbeta segments and 13 reverse primers for TCR Jbeta segments was used. The CDR3 region of rearranged TCR beta genes was amplified from genomic DNA with a multiplex PCR assay. The Illumina HiSeq System was used to sequence the amplified TCR beta libraries as 87-base-pair reads. From the authors' description of their analysis: Across the 600 to 700 repertoires, a later analysis counted some 81 million unique TCR beta chains, roughly 11 million of which were shared by at least two donors. To remove PCR and sequencing errors, raw reads were error-corrected and collapsed into unique sequences using a nearest-neighbor algorithm that merged closely related sequences. To assign V, D and J gene segments, CDR3 sequences were aligned to IMGT reference sequences. For a sequence to be retained, a match of at least six nucleotides was required to both a V gene segment and a J gene segment. A rearrangement counted as productive if the CDR3 had no stop codons and remained in frame with V and J, and every other rearrangement counted as non-productive. Following IMGT convention, CDR3 was defined as the stretch from the second conserved V-encoded cysteine to the conserved J-encoded phenylalanine. Sequences without an unambiguous match to a single V gene segment were excluded from the earlier analysis of about 600 of the donors. An earlier analysis of some 610 of the donors called V segments functional above 56.7% productive rearrangements and segregating when the between-donor standard deviation exceeded 5%. To diagnose cytomegalovirus status from the catalog of TCR beta chain sequences, a statistical classification framework was built. A later analysis assigned V and J genes by comparing TCR nucleotide sequences with IMGT/GENE-DB human TR gene sequences. In a later analysis, CDR3 sequences and most-parsimonious VDJ recombination scenarios were assigned using the TCRdist pipeline. In a later analysis, every TCR beta chain was defined by the combination of its CDR3 amino acid sequence and its V-gene family, and reads without a unique V-gene family were dropped. A later analysis removed several hundred highly shared, low-generation-probability nucleotide sequences to deal with suspected cross-contamination and a sequencing artifact. For each public chain, a later analysis derived a clonal expansion index from normalized ranks of inferred template counts within each repertoire. In a later analysis, generation probabilities were computed using a VDJ recombination model fitted to out-of-frame rearrangements, and the results were checked against IGoR. Hypergeometric tests were used in a later analysis to score TCR-TCR, TCR-HLA and TCR-CMV co-occurrence, with a repertoire-size bias correction applied to the TCR pairs. A later analysis estimated false discovery rates by permuting HLA or CMV assignments 20 times. A later analysis grouped co-occurring TCRs with DBSCAN, adding TCRdist sequence similarity when clustering within HLA-allele-positive subsets. Repertoires with fewer than 30,000 or more than 120,000 public chains were left out of co-occurrence clustering, as were about five repertoires with anomalous nucleotide sharing. TCRdb took this table from immuneACCESS and kept in-frame rearrangements with V and J called. Such tables lack part of the clones; where checked against another copy, unresolved V genes explain under half of the gap, and the rest is unexplained. V and J calls and clone size are given by that table; D and trimming were obtained from the DNA. The sample table contains tens of thousands of clones; only one count was recorded for 65% of them. About 22% of the sample rests with the top ten.

This entry comes from a study of cytomegalovirus exposure and HLA in healthy donors (dated by TCRdb to about 2017). Regarding the research as a whole: According to an earlier analysis of 587 of the donors, about 190 million T cells yielded roughly 110 million unique TCR beta sequences and approximately 280 Gb of sequence data. An early release covering some 640 HLA-typed donors comprised approximately 300 gigabases of sequencing data and tens of millions of unique TCR sequences. Of the 350 to 400 genotyped donors, approximately 80% fell in the genetic ancestry cluster associated with self-reported Caucasian donors. The aim of the study was to test whether cataloging public T cell receptors could identify signatures of past pathogen exposure. The study used immunosequencing to profile the T cell repertoires of 670 or so subjects and linked those repertoires to cytomegalovirus serostatus. In addition to the first cohort of roughly 700 subjects, a separate validation cohort of 130 or so different subjects was used. To predict cytomegalovirus infection status, the study combined high-throughput TCR immunosequencing, statistical association of individual TCRs with disease status, and machine learning. In a later analysis, previously published TCR beta repertoires from some 640 donors were re-analyzed and high-resolution HLA genotyping was added so that TCR occurrence patterns could be studied. Rather than drawing on any new phenotypic data, the later analysis identified candidate immune exposures from TCR beta sequences and the way those sequences occurred across donors. An earlier analysis of 587 of the donors applied high-throughput TCR beta sequencing to assess whether each TCR beta V gene segment acted as functional or pseudogenic. Donor age, sex, ethnicity and CMV serostatus were compiled alongside the repertoire data. A later genetic analysis used genome-wide SNP genotypes for about 65% of the 666 donors, treating that subset as a discovery cohort. Every discovery cohort repertoire had been produced on one sequencing platform. Class I and class II HLA loci were covered by the typing at four-digit resolution. Typing coverage differed by locus: A, B, C, DRB1 and DQB1 were typed in roughly 620-630 donors, DQA1 in 500 to 550, DPA1 in roughly 590, and DPB1 in just under 480. Several DR-DQ haplotypes were treated as single units for association and clustering because of strong linkage in the cohort. Across under 500 genotyped donors of the cohort, an average of roughly 230,000 unique TCR beta nucleotide sequences per donor were sequenced, and approximately 17% of those sequences were non-productive.

Overall results and qualifications from the work: The earlier analysis of 450 to 700 of the donors excluded some 15 rarely observed V segments, including chromosome 9 orphons, because counts were too low. Presence/absence analyses assumed roughly uniform sequencing depth across donors, an assumption that may not hold. In a later analysis, HLA-associated TCR beta chains showed more clonal expansion and lower generation probabilities than non-associated chains that were equally common. In the study, some 180 TCR beta chains were listed as associated with cytomegalovirus. Strong co-occurrence of HLA alleles, especially DR and DQ, made assigning TCR associations to individual alleles difficult. The cohort was sequenced for TCR beta chains only, and without alpha or paired-chain data the features that could be detected were limited. The classifier was reported to diagnose cytomegalovirus status with high specificity and sensitivity in both the original and validation cohorts. A cluster of highly shared sequence variants was judged likely to represent a technical artifact of the sequencing pipeline. Correlated functional status among segregating V segments might be attributable to linkage disequilibrium, but an unknown experimental factor could not be ruled out. According to a later analysis, most CMV-associated TCR beta chains appeared to be HLA-restricted, and the HLA associations seemed to be driven largely by CMV exposure. Most TCR sequences were observed very rarely across donors, whereas some public TCRs were present in many individuals. V-gene and J-gene trimming of TCR beta chains was associated with a missense DCLRE1C variant in a later genetic analysis, and the association was replicated in an independent cohort. A later analysis reported that several top co-occurrence clusters appeared linked to parvovirus B19, influenza, CMV and Epstein-Barr virus. In vitro tests confirmed that a few of the cytomegalovirus-associated TCR beta chains recognize cytomegalovirus antigens. For the cohort, immune exposure information was limited to CMV serostatus. According to a later analysis, TCR association rates differed among HLA loci, with DRB1 alleles showing the most associated TCRs and HLA-C alleles showing the fewest. At a false discovery rate of 0.05, a later analysis linked 16,000 or so TCR beta sequences to specific HLA alleles. A further reported finding was that TCR beta sequences accurately predicted the HLA-A and HLA-B alleles for most subjects in the first cohort. HLA typing was unavailable for some donors at each locus, so association tests used only the typed subset. According to the authors, the approach could potentially be generalized to other disease states and immunological phenotypes. In an earlier analysis of roughly 500 of the donors, most TCR beta V segments appeared in productive rearrangements about 87% or about 30% of the time, broadly matching IMGT annotations. Compared with the 666-donor mean, donors in an Asian-associated ancestry cluster had fewer N-insertions in productive TCRs, according to a later genetic analysis. Some IMGT-functional V segments, including TRBV6-2 and TRBV6-3, could not be told apart with the 87-base-pair reads, so those segments were excluded.

V is clipped by 0 bases and J by 6 bases, and the sequence between their germline boundaries is 13 bases long. CDR1 and CDR2 were assigned from the germline V gene as SGDLS and YYNGEE. The cysteine opens and the phenylalanine closes a CDR3 of 15 amino acids. Of all the DNA, just the CDR3 is kept, 45 bases in frame from base 1. In total, roughly 670 healthy bone marrow donors made up the cohort. At the time of sampling, all cohort members were nominally healthy, though unrecorded immune exposures were likely present. The donor was CMV seropositive and was included in the group of approximately 300 seropositive cohort members. Every donor gave a peripheral blood sample, and the peripheral blood mononuclear cells from that sample were used for TCR beta sequencing. Genomic DNA extraction from the blood cell samples was performed with the Qiagen DNeasy Blood Extraction Kit.

Sequenced: PBMCs. The chain is encoded by TRBV9 joined to TRBJ2-1; possibly the D gene is TRBD2, per 5 matching bases. This TCR derives from a woman aged 50 to 60 in good health and CMV-seropositive. The DNA reads as follows: TGTGCCAGCAGCGTAGACGGGGTTGTACGCAATGAGCAGTTCTTC. This codes for CASSVDGVVRNEQFF. With all but the CDR3 taken from the reference TRBV9 and TRBJ2-1 genes, the full variable domain is: DSGVTQTPKHLITATGQRVTLRCSPRSGDLSVYWYQQSLDQGLQFLIQYYNGEERAKGNILERFSAQQFPDLHSELNLSSLELGDSALYFCASSVDGVVRNEQFFGPGTRLTVL.